Listed below are T cell receptor beta chains from one sample, sequenced in a study of T-cell reconstitution after alpha-beta-depleted transplantation in children. TCRdb analysed the PCR reads with MiXCR anew, one entry per CDR3 protein. This repertoire shows roughly 100,000 distinct CDR3 sequences, around 6% found once; its top ten account for 6.1%. Sequencing used PBMCs, mostly from graft donor cells, obtained 60 days after TCRalphabeta/CD19-depleted stem cell transplant. These receptors came from a female patient aged 2-10 years who had a stem cell transplant for Fanconi anemia, so the T cells may come from the graft donor. Both conserved end residues are part of each CDR3. The D gene is left open where the match is weak. Where a row states a size, it is once, few, many or the class of an expanded clone; other rows omit it.

J gene: TRBJ2-7
clone size: many
D gene: TRBD1
V gene: TRBV5-1
CDR3 protein: CASSLEGQPTSYEQYF
CDR3 DNA: TGCGCCAGCAGCTTGGAGGGACAGCCAACCTCCTACGAGCAGTACTTC

J gene: TRBJ2-7
clone size: few
D gene: TRBD2
V gene: TRBV20-1
CDR3 protein: CSARRREWVYEQYF
CDR3 DNA: TGCAGTGCTAGAAGGCGGGAGTGGGTATACGAGCAGTACTTC

J gene: TRBJ2-7
clone size: NA
D gene: NA
V gene: TRBV12-3/TRBV12-4
CDR3 protein: CASSLLSGRPKVEQYF
CDR3 DNA: TGTGCCAGCAGTTTACTTAGCGGTCGGCCGAAGGTCGAGCAGTACTTC

J gene: TRBJ2-7
clone size: many
D gene: NA
V gene: TRBV7-9
CDR3 protein: CASSLGLAGLSSYEQYF
CDR3 DNA: TGTGCCAGCAGCTTAGGTCTAGCTGGTTTAAGCTCCTACGAGCAGTACTTC

J gene: TRBJ2-7
clone size: many
D gene: NA
V gene: TRBV6-2/TRBV6-3
CDR3 protein: CASSLTELYEQYF
CDR3 DNA: TGTGCCAGCAGTTTAACCGAATTGTACGAGCAGTACTTC

J gene: TRBJ1-6
clone size: NA
D gene: NA
V gene: TRBV6-1
CDR3 protein: CASSGQQPYNSPLHF
CDR3 DNA: TGTGCCAGCAGTGGGCAGCAACCCTATAATTCACCCCTCCACTTT

J gene: TRBJ2-1
clone size: many
D gene: NA
V gene: TRBV30
CDR3 protein: CAWTFAPDPIKYNEQFF
CDR3 DNA: TGTGCCTGGACCTTTGCCCCAGACCCGATAAAGTACAATGAGCAGTTCTTC

J gene: TRBJ2-3
clone size: NA
D gene: NA
V gene: TRBV29-1
CDR3 protein: CSVEGADIFTDTQYF
CDR3 DNA: TGCAGCGTTGAGGGAGCGGACATTTTCACAGATACGCAGTATTTT

J gene: TRBJ2-1
clone size: NA
D gene: TRBD2
V gene: TRBV5-1
CDR3 protein: CASSSGLAGVVSRTYNEQFF
CDR3 DNA: TGCGCCAGCAGCTCGGGACTAGCGGGAGTTGTGAGCCGGACCTACAATGAGCAGTTCTTC

J gene: TRBJ1-2
clone size: many
D gene: NA
V gene: TRBV4-1
CDR3 protein: CASSQEEIMGDNGEGYTF
CDR3 DNA: TGCGCCAGCAGCCAAGAAGAGATCATGGGGGACAATGGAGAAGGCTACACCTTC

J gene: TRBJ1-5
clone size: few
D gene: NA
V gene: TRBV7-2
CDR3 protein: CASSLVGTPNQPQHF
CDR3 DNA: TGTGCCAGCAGCTTAGTAGGTACCCCCAATCAGCCCCAGCATTTT

J gene: TRBJ2-1
clone size: many
D gene: NA
V gene: TRBV7-8
CDR3 protein: CASSYPTGSRSYNEQFF
CDR3 DNA: TGTGCCAGCAGCTACCCAACAGGGTCCCGATCTTACAATGAGCAGTTCTTC

J gene: TRBJ2-1
clone size: many
D gene: TRBD2
V gene: TRBV12-3/TRBV12-4
CDR3 protein: CASSSWGSSGRNEQFF
CDR3 DNA: TGTGCCAGCAGTTCGTGGGGGTCTAGCGGGAGAAATGAGCAGTTCTTC

J gene: TRBJ2-3
clone size: many
D gene: NA
V gene: TRBV20-1
CDR3 protein: CSARLTPRTDTQYF
CDR3 DNA: TGCAGTGCTAGACTGACACCTCGCACAGATACGCAGTATTTT

J gene: TRBJ2-3
clone size: NA
D gene: TRBD2
V gene: TRBV20-1
CDR3 protein: CSARDFLLAGNSNTQYF
CDR3 DNA: TGCAGTGCTAGAGATTTCCTACTAGCGGGGAATTCGAATACGCAGTATTTT

J gene: TRBJ2-3
clone size: NA
D gene: TRBD1
V gene: TRBV7-3
CDR3 protein: CASSRQGQGADTQYF
CDR3 DNA: TGTGCCAGCAGCAGACAAGGACAGGGCGCAGATACGCAGTATTTT

J gene: TRBJ2-3
clone size: few
D gene: NA
V gene: TRBV28
CDR3 protein: CASSFVKGKDTQYF
CDR3 DNA: TGTGCCAGCAGTTTTGTGAAGGGTAAAGATACGCAGTATTTT

J gene: TRBJ2-5
clone size: many
D gene: NA
V gene: TRBV29-1
CDR3 protein: CSVEGLARQETQYF
CDR3 DNA: TGCAGCGTTGAGGGTCTAGCGAGACAAGAGACCCAGTACTTC

J gene: TRBJ2-3
clone size: NA
D gene: NA
V gene: TRBV7-2
CDR3 protein: CASSTFTDTQYF
CDR3 DNA: TGTGCCAGCAGCACCTTCACAGATACGCAGTATTTT

J gene: TRBJ2-1
clone size: many
D gene: TRBD1
V gene: TRBV6-5
CDR3 protein: CASSTLTGLSYNEQFF
CDR3 DNA: TGTGCCAGCAGTACCCTGACAGGGTTATCCTACAATGAGCAGTTCTTC

J gene: TRBJ2-1
clone size: many
D gene: NA
V gene: TRBV5-4
CDR3 protein: CASSLAFSYNEQFF
CDR3 DNA: TGTGCCAGCAGCTTGGCGTTTTCCTACAATGAGCAGTTCTTC

J gene: TRBJ2-5
clone size: few
D gene: TRBD2
V gene: TRBV20-1
CDR3 protein: CSARDRISGETQYF
CDR3 DNA: TGCAGTGCTAGAGATCGTATTAGCGGGGAGACCCAGTACTTC

J gene: TRBJ2-7
clone size: NA
D gene: NA
V gene: TRBV14
CDR3 protein: CASSRLARASEQYF
CDR3 DNA: TGTGCCAGCAGCCGACTCGCTAGGGCCTCCGAGCAGTACTTC

J gene: TRBJ2-3
clone size: many
D gene: NA
V gene: TRBV12-3/TRBV12-4
CDR3 protein: CASRVADYTDTQYF
CDR3 DNA: TGTGCCAGCAGGGTAGCGGACTACACAGATACGCAGTATTTT

J gene: TRBJ2-7
clone size: NA
D gene: TRBD1
V gene: TRBV5-1
CDR3 protein: CASSLGRDRPFYEQYF
CDR3 DNA: TGCGCCAGCAGCTTGGGTCGGGACAGACCATTCTACGAGCAGTACTTC

J gene: TRBJ1-4
clone size: many
D gene: NA
V gene: TRBV5-1
CDR3 protein: CASSLVQGGGEKLFF
CDR3 DNA: TGCGCCAGCAGCTTGGTACAGGGAGGCGGTGAAAAACTGTTTTTT

J gene: TRBJ1-6
clone size: many
D gene: TRBD1
V gene: TRBV4-1
CDR3 protein: CASSQERGTGVSPLHF
CDR3 DNA: TGCGCCAGCAGCCAAGAGCGTGGGACAGGGGTTTCACCCCTCCACTTT

J gene: TRBJ1-5
clone size: NA
D gene: NA
V gene: TRBV16
CDR3 protein: CASSQGGVQPQHF
CDR3 DNA: TGTGCCAGCAGCCAGGGGGGCGTTCAGCCCCAGCATTTT

J gene: TRBJ2-1
clone size: many
D gene: TRBD1
V gene: TRBV6-5
CDR3 protein: CASSQGQGQFF
CDR3 DNA: TGTGCCAGCAGTCAGGGACAGGGTCAGTTCTTC

J gene: TRBJ1-6
clone size: many
D gene: TRBD1
V gene: TRBV28
CDR3 protein: CASSSAYNRGSLYNSPLHF
CDR3 DNA: TGTGCCAGCAGCTCAGCTTATAACAGGGGTAGCCTTTATAATTCACCCCTCCACTTT

J gene: TRBJ1-1
clone size: many
D gene: NA
V gene: TRBV28
CDR3 protein: CASSPGTGNTEAFF
CDR3 DNA: TGTGCCAGCAGCCCTGGGACGGGGAACACTGAAGCTTTCTTT

J gene: TRBJ2-3
clone size: many
D gene: TRBD2
V gene: TRBV29-1
CDR3 protein: CSVDGLAGGGDTQYF
CDR3 DNA: TGCAGCGTTGATGGCCTAGCGGGGGGGGGAGATACGCAGTATTTT

J gene: TRBJ2-7
clone size: few
D gene: NA
V gene: TRBV29-1
CDR3 protein: CSAAPTGQDEQYF
CDR3 DNA: TGCAGCGCCGCCCCGACAGGTCAAGACGAGCAGTACTTC

J gene: TRBJ2-7
clone size: NA
D gene: NA
V gene: TRBV7-9
CDR3 protein: CASSFGLSGPSYEQYF
CDR3 DNA: TGTGCCAGCAGCTTTGGACTATCGGGCCCCTCCTACGAGCAGTACTTC

J gene: TRBJ2-1
clone size: many
D gene: TRBD1
V gene: TRBV20-1
CDR3 protein: CSARGGTGAFEQFF
CDR3 DNA: TGCAGTGCTAGAGGGGGGACAGGGGCCTTTGAGCAGTTCTTC

J gene: TRBJ2-5
clone size: NA
D gene: TRBD2
V gene: TRBV5-1
CDR3 protein: CASSLEAGGETQYF
CDR3 DNA: TGCGCCAGCAGCTTGGAAGCGGGAGGAGAGACCCAGTACTTC

J gene: TRBJ1-5
clone size: few
D gene: NA
V gene: TRBV18
CDR3 protein: CASSPRGDQPQHF
CDR3 DNA: TGTGCCAGCTCACCAAGGGGGGATCAGCCCCAGCATTTT

J gene: TRBJ2-1
clone size: NA
D gene: NA
V gene: TRBV6-1
CDR3 protein: CASSQTRMSSYNEQFF
CDR3 DNA: TGTGCCAGCAGTCAGACTCGGATGAGCTCCTACAATGAGCAGTTCTTC

J gene: TRBJ2-2
clone size: few
D gene: TRBD2
V gene: TRBV7-9
CDR3 protein: CASRRLAGDGAGELFF
CDR3 DNA: TGTGCCAGCAGGCGGCTAGCGGGAGATGGGGCCGGGGAGCTGTTTTTT

J gene: TRBJ2-1
clone size: many
D gene: NA
V gene: TRBV20-1
CDR3 protein: CSARTSIYEQFF
CDR3 DNA: TGCAGTGCTAGAACTAGTATCTATGAGCAGTTCTTC

J gene: TRBJ2-7
clone size: NA
D gene: NA
V gene: TRBV1
CDR3 protein: CTSRRDRAWNEQYF
CDR3 DNA: TGTACCAGCAGGAGAGACAGGGCGTGGAACGAGCAGTACTTC

J gene: TRBJ2-2
clone size: many
D gene: NA
V gene: TRBV24-1
CDR3 protein: CATSDPGPENTGELFF
CDR3 DNA: TGTGCCACCAGTGACCCGGGGCCAGAGAACACCGGGGAGCTGTTTTTT

J gene: TRBJ2-7
clone size: many
D gene: NA
V gene: TRBV7-9
CDR3 protein: CASSLDRKGIYEQYF
CDR3 DNA: TGTGCCAGCAGCTTAGATCGTAAGGGCATCTACGAGCAGTACTTC

J gene: TRBJ2-5
clone size: many
D gene: NA
V gene: TRBV11-1
CDR3 protein: CASSSDYLRETQYF
CDR3 DNA: TGTGCCAGCAGCTCCGACTACCTTCGGGAGACCCAGTACTTC

J gene: TRBJ1-5
clone size: few
D gene: TRBD1
V gene: TRBV30
CDR3 protein: CAWRAPDRTNQPQHF
CDR3 DNA: TGTGCCTGGAGGGCCCCGGACAGGACGAATCAGCCCCAGCATTTT

J gene: TRBJ2-7
clone size: NA
D gene: TRBD2
V gene: TRBV12-3/TRBV12-4
CDR3 protein: CASRLAGGSYEQYF
CDR3 DNA: TGTGCCAGCAGACTAGCGGGAGGATCCTACGAGCAGTACTTC

J gene: TRBJ2-7
clone size: many
D gene: TRBD1
V gene: TRBV12-3/TRBV12-4
CDR3 protein: CASSFRQGDNEQYF
CDR3 DNA: TGTGCCAGCAGTTTTAGACAGGGCGATAACGAGCAGTACTTC

J gene: TRBJ2-1
clone size: few
D gene: TRBD2
V gene: TRBV28
CDR3 protein: CASNNGLGGTPQFF
CDR3 DNA: TGTGCCAGCAATAACGGACTAGGCGGGACGCCGCAGTTCTTC

J gene: TRBJ2-5
clone size: many
D gene: NA
V gene: TRBV15
CDR3 protein: CATSRVPMRGNGETQYF
CDR3 DNA: TGTGCCACCAGCAGAGTCCCCATGAGAGGCAATGGTGAGACCCAGTACTTC

J gene: TRBJ2-5
clone size: NA
D gene: NA
V gene: TRBV5-1
CDR3 protein: CASSVRKETQYF
CDR3 DNA: TGCGCCAGCAGTGTCCGAAAAGAGACCCAGTACTTC

J gene: TRBJ2-1
clone size: NA
D gene: TRBD2
V gene: TRBV5-1
CDR3 protein: CASSLVLAGAPGNEQFF
CDR3 DNA: TGCGCCAGCAGCTTGGTTCTAGCGGGGGCCCCTGGGAATGAGCAGTTCTTC

J gene: TRBJ2-3
clone size: NA
D gene: NA
V gene: TRBV27
CDR3 protein: CASTRTGSTDTQYF
CDR3 DNA: TGTGCCAGCACCCGGACGGGCAGCACAGATACGCAGTATTTT

J gene: TRBJ2-7
clone size: many
D gene: NA
V gene: TRBV2
CDR3 protein: CASLRDTEEGEQYF
CDR3 DNA: TGTGCCAGCCTTCGGGACACGGAGGAGGGCGAGCAGTACTTC

J gene: TRBJ2-5
clone size: NA
D gene: NA
V gene: TRBV7-2
CDR3 protein: CASSSRKEVSRYAQYF
CDR3 DNA: TGTGCCAGCAGCTCACGCAAGGAGGTCTCACGGTACGCCCAGTACTTC

J gene: TRBJ1-1
clone size: NA
D gene: NA
V gene: TRBV19
CDR3 protein: CASSIMSSGFMMYPTEAFF
CDR3 DNA: TGTGCCAGTAGTATTATGTCCTCCGGGTTCATGATGTACCCAACTGAAGCTTTCTTT

J gene: TRBJ2-7
clone size: few
D gene: NA
V gene: TRBV18
CDR3 protein: CASSPLGVHEQYF
CDR3 DNA: TGTGCCAGCTCACCCTTAGGAGTCCACGAGCAGTACTTC

J gene: TRBJ2-7
clone size: many
D gene: TRBD2
V gene: TRBV6-6
CDR3 protein: CASSYTGGEQYF
CDR3 DNA: TGTGCCAGCAGTTACACGGGAGGCGAGCAGTACTTC

J gene: TRBJ1-2
clone size: many
D gene: NA
V gene: TRBV20-1
CDR3 protein: CSASLFRLGARDGYTF
CDR3 DNA: TGCAGTGCTTCTTTGTTTCGTCTTGGGGCTCGGGATGGCTACACCTTC

J gene: TRBJ2-3
clone size: many
D gene: TRBD2
V gene: TRBV7-3
CDR3 protein: CASSLLAGGPDTQYF
CDR3 DNA: TGTGCCAGCAGCTTACTAGCGGGAGGGCCAGATACGCAGTATTTT

J gene: TRBJ2-1
clone size: NA
D gene: TRBD2
V gene: TRBV6-2/TRBV6-3
CDR3 protein: CASIREAGGGEQFF
CDR3 DNA: TGTGCCAGCATACGGGAAGCGGGAGGAGGGGAGCAGTTCTTC